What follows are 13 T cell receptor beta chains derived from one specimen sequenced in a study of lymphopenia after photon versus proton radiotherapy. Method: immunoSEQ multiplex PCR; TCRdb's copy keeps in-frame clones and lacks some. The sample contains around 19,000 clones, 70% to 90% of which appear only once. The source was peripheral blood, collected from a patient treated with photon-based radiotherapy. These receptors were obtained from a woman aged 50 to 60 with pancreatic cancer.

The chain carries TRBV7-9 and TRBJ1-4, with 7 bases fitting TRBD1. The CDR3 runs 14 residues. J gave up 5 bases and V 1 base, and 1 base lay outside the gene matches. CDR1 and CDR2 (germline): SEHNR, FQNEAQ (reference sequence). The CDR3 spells CASSLEQGNEKLFF. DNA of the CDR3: TGTGCCAGCAGCTTAGAACAGGGGAATGAAAAACTGTTTTTT.

CDR3 sequence (DNA): TGTGCCAGCAGCGTAGAGGGGGGGCCTGCCGGCGAGCAGTACTTC. This encodes CASSVEGGPAGEQYF. V gene TRBV9 combines with J gene TRBJ2-7; D might be TRBD2 (7 bases). The germline gives CDR1 SGDLS, CDR2 YYNGEE. The length of the CDR3 is 15 residues. The V and J ends lost 0 bases and 6 bases respectively, with 16 bases between them.

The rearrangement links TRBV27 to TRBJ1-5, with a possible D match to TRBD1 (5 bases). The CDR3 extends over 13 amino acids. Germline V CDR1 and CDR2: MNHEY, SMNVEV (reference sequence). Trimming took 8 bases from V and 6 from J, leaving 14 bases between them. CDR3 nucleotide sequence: TGTGCCAGCGCCCCAGGGCGAAGTCAGCCCCAGCATTTT. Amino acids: CASAPGRSQPQHF.

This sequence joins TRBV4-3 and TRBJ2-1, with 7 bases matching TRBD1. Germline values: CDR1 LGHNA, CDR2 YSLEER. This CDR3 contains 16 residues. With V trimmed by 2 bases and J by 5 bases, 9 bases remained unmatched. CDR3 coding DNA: TGCGCCAGCAGCCAATCGGACAGGTCACTTAACAATGAGCAGTTCTTC. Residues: CASSQSDRSLNNEQFF.

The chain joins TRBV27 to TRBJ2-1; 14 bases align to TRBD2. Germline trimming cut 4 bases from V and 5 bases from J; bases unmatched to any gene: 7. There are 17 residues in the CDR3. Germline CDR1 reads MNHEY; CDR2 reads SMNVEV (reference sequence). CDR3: CASSSRPGLAGDNEQFF. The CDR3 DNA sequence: TGTGCCAGCAGTTCACGCCCGGGACTAGCGGGAGACAATGAGCAGTTCTTC.

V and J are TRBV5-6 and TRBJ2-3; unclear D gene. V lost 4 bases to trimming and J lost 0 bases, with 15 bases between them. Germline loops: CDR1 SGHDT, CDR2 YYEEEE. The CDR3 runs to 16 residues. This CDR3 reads CASSPSLRTSTDTQYF. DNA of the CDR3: TGTGCCAGCAGCCCCTCGTTGCGGACCAGCACAGATACGCAGTATTTT.

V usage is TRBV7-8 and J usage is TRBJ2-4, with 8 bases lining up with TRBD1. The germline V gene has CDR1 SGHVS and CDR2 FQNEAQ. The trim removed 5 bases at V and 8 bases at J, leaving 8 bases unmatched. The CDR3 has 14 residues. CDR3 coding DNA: TGTGCCAGCAGCAGACCAGGGGGCAAGGACATTCAGTACTTC. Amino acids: CASSRPGGKDIQYF.

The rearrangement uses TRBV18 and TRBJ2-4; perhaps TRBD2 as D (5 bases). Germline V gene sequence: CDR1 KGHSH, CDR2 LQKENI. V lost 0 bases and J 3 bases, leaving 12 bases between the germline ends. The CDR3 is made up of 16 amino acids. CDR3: CASSPPAGSVKNIQYF. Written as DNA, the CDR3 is TGTGCCAGCTCACCACCTGCGGGTTCGGTCAAAAACATTCAGTACTTC.

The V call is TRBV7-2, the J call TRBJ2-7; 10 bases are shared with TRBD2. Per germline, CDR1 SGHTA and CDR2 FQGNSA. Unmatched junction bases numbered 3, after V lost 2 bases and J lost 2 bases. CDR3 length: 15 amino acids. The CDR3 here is CASSLTSGAPYEQYF. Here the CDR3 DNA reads TGTGCCAGCAGCTTAACTAGCGGGGCCCCCTACGAGCAGTACTTC.

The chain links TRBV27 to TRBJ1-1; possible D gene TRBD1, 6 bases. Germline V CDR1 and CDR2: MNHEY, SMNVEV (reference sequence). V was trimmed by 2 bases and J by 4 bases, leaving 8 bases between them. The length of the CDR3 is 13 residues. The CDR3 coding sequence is TGTGCCAGCAGTTTAGGAGGGGGCACTGAAGCTTTCTTT. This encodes CASSLGGGTEAFF.

The CDR3 protein is CASSDLSGTHSYEQYF. The CDR3 DNA is TGTGCCAGCAGTGACCTCTCAGGAACACATTCCTACGAGCAGTACTTC. The chain is built from TRBV6-1 and TRBJ2-7; D is undetermined. Germline V gene sequence: CDR1 MNHNS, CDR2 SASEGT. Trimming stripped 3 bases from V and 1 base from J, with 16 bases between. The CDR3 is 16 amino acids.

The CDR3 sequence is CAWSVQGGSAETQYF. The CDR3 DNA reads as TGTGCCTGGAGTGTACAGGGGGGTTCGGCAGAGACCCAGTACTTC. The rearrangement uses TRBV30 and TRBJ2-5; the match to TRBD1 covers 8 bases. The CDR3 totals 15 residues. V lost 0 bases and J lost 4; bases outside the gene matches: 7. Germline CDR1 is GTSNPN and CDR2 is SVGIG (reference sequence).

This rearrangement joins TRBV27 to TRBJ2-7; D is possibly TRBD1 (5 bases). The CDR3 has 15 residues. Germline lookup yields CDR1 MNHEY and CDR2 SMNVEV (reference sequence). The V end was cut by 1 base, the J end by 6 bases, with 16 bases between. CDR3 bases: TGTGCCAGCAGTTTATATGGGCAGGGTATAGTCGAGCAGTACTTC. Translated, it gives CASSLYGQGIVEQYF.